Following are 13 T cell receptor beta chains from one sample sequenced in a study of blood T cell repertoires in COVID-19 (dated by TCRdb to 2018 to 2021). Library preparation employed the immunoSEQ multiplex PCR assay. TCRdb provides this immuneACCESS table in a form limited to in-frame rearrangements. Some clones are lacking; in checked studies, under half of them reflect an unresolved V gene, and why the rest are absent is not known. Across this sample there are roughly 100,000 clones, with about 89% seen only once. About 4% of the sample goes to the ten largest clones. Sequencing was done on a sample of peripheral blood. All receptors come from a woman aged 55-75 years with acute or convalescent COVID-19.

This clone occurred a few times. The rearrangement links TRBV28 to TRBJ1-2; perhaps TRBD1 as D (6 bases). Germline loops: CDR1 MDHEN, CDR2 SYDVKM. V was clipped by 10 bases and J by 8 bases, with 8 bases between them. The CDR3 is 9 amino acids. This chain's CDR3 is CATDRGYTF. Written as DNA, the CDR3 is TGTGCCACCGACAGGGGCTACACCTTC.

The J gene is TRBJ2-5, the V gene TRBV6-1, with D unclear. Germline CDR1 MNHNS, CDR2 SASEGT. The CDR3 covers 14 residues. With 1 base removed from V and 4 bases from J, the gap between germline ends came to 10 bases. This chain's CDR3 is CASSEVGLVETQYF. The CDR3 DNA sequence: TGTGCCAGCAGTGAAGTGGGTCTAGTAGAGACCCAGTACTTC.

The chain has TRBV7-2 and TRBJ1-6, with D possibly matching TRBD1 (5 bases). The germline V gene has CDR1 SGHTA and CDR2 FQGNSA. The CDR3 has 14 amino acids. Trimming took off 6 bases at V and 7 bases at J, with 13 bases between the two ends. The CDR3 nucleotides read TGTGCCAGCAGGGTAACGGGGGGGAATTCACCCCTCCACTTT. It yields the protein CASRVTGGNSPLHF.

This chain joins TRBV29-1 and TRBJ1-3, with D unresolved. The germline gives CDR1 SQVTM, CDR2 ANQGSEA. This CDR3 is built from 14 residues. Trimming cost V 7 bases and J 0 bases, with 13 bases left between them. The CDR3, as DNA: TGCAGCGCCTCGTATGAGAGCTCTGGAAACACCATATATTTT. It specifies CSASYESSGNTIYF.

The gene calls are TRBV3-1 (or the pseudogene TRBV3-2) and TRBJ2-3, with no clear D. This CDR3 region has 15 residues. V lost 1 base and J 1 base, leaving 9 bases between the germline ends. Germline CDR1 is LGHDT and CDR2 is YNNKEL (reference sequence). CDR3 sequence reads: CASSQASIRTDTQYF. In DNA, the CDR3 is TGTGCCAGCAGCCAAGCCAGTATTCGCACAGATACGCAGTATTTT.

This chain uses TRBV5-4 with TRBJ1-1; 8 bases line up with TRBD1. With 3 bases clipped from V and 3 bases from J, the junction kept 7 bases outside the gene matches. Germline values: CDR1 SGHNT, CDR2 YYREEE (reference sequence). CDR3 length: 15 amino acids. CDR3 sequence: CASSWRGQVYTEAFF. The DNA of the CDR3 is TGTGCCAGCAGCTGGCGGGGACAGGTTTACACTGAAGCTTTCTTT.

The CDR3 DNA reads TGCGCCAGCACCCGCCGATCGGGCTATGGCTACACCTTC. Translated, it gives CASTRRSGYGYTF. The J gene is TRBJ1-2, the V gene TRBV5-1, with D unclear. Germline assignment: CDR1 SGHRS and CDR2 YFSETQ. Trimming took 6 bases from V and 4 from J, leaving 13 bases between them. The CDR3 runs to 13 residues.

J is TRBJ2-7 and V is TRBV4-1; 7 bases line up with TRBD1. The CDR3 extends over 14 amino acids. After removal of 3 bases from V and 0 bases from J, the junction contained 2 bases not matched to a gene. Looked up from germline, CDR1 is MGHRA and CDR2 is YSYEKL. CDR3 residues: CASSHGTDSYEQYF. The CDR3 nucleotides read TGCGCCAGCAGCCATGGGACAGACTCCTACGAGCAGTACTTC.

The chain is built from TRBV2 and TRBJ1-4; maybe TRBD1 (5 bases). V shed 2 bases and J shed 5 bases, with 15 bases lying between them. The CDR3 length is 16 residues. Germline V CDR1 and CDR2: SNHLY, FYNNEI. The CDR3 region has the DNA TGTGCCAGCAGTGAAATGGGGCGCGGCAGGAATGAAAAACTGTTTTTT. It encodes CASSEMGRGRNEKLFF.

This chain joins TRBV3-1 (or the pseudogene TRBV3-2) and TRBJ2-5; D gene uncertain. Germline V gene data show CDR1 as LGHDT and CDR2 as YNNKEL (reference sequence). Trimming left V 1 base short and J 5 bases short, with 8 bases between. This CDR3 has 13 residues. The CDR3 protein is CASSQASRETQYF. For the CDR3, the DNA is TGTGCCAGCAGCCAAGCCTCTAGGGAGACCCAGTACTTC.

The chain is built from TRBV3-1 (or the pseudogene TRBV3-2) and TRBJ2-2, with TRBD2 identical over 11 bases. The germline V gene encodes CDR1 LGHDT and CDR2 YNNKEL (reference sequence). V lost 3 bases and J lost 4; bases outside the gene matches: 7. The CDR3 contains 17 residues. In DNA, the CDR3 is TGTGCCAGCAGCCAGGGTAGCGGGAGGGTGGCCACCGGGGAGCTGTTTTTT. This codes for CASSQGSGRVATGELFF.

The CDR3 is CASSLSGATEAFF. The CDR3 DNA reads TGTGCCAGCAGCCTTTCAGGGGCCACTGAAGCTTTCTTT. The chain joins TRBV11-3 to TRBJ1-1, with D possibly being TRBD1 (6 bases). V gave up 5 bases and J gave up 4 bases, with 11 bases separating them. CDR3 length: 13 residues. Per germline, CDR1 SGHNT and CDR2 YENEEA. Complete variable domain (other parts from reference TRBV11-3 and TRBJ1-1): EAGVVQSPRYKIIEKKQPVAFWCNPISGHNTLYWYLQNLGQGPELLIRYENEEAVDDSQLPKDRFSAERLKGVDSTLKIQPAELGDSAVYLCASSLSGATEAFFGQGTRLTVV.

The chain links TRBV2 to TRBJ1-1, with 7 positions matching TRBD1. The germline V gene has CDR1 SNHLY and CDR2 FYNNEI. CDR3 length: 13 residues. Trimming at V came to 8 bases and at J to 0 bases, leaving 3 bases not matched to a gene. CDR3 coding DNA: TGTGCCAGCCTAGGACAGGTGAACACTGAAGCTTTCTTT. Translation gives CASLGQVNTEAFF.